The rows below give T cell receptor beta chains drawn from one sample of a study of blood T cell repertoires in COVID-19. The data were produced by immunoSEQ multiplex PCR, yet TCRdb's version contains in-frame clones alone and is incomplete. Of 130,000 or so clones in the sample, over 60% were seen once. What was sequenced was peripheral blood. The receptors shown here come from a woman in her 70s with acute or convalescent COVID-19. CDR3s include the opening cysteine and the closing phenylalanine or tryptophan. A D gene is named only where the DNA matches it firmly. The size entry is marked missing in some rows and otherwise reads once, few, many or a size class.

CASSLLSGSYEQYF,TGCGCCAGCAGCTTGTTAAGCGGGAGCTACGAGCAGTACTTC,14,TRBD2,TRBJ2-7,TRBV5-1,-
CASRQRLAGTDTQYF,TGTGCCAGCAGGCAAAGACTAGCGGGCACAGATACGCAGTATTTT,15,TRBD2,TRBJ2-3,TRBV6-5,-
CASSSRQGLNSPLHF,TGTGCCAGCAGCTCTCGACAGGGTTTGAATTCACCCCTCCACTTT,15,TRBD1,TRBJ1-6,TRBV27,few
CASSLVYSYEQYF,TGTGCCAGCAGTTTAGTCTACTCCTACGAGCAGTACTTC,13,-,TRBJ2-7,TRBV27,-
CATSGDTGYEQYF,TGTGCCACCAGTGGGGACACAGGCTACGAGCAGTACTTC,13,-,TRBJ2-7,TRBV24-1,-
CSVGGQGASYGYTF,TGCAGCGTTGGGGGACAGGGGGCGAGCTATGGCTACACCTTC,14,TRBD1,TRBJ1-2,TRBV29-1,-
CASSGDRGWNTEAFF,TGTGCCAGCAGCGGGGATAGGGGATGGAACACTGAAGCTTTCTTT,15,-,TRBJ1-1,TRBV5-4,once
CASSDASGDYNEQFF,TGTGCCAGCAGTGATGCTAGCGGGGACTACAATGAGCAGTTCTTC,15,TRBD2,TRBJ2-1,TRBV6-1,few
CAGGGGPRDSPLHF,TGTGCCGGAGGGGGCGGCCCTCGGGATTCACCCCTCCACTTT,14,TRBD1,TRBJ1-6,TRBV30,few
CASSLEGTGVEKLFF,TGTGCCAGCAGCTTAGAGGGGACAGGGGTCGAAAAACTGTTTTTT,15,TRBD1,TRBJ1-4,TRBV7-6,-
CASSIVGRGDQETQYF,TGTGCCAGTAGTATAGTGGGCAGGGGGGACCAAGAGACCCAGTACTTC,16,-,TRBJ2-5,TRBV19,-
CASSPLARVGAYGYTF,TGTGCCAGCTCACCGCTTGCAAGGGTTGGGGCCTATGGCTACACCTTC,16,-,TRBJ1-2,TRBV18,once
CASRTRFSYEQYF,TGTGCCAGCAGGACCAGGTTCTCCTACGAGCAGTACTTC,13,-,TRBJ2-7,TRBV2,-
CASSPVGVSSTDTQYF,TGTGCCAGCAGCCCGGTCGGGGTCTCTAGCACAGATACGCAGTATTTT,16,-,TRBJ2-3,TRBV5-4,-
CASLSGSNIQYF,TGTGCCAGCTTGAGCGGGAGTAACATTCAGTACTTC,12,TRBD2,TRBJ2-4,TRBV6-6,-
CASSTYARAFF,TGTGCCAGCAGCACCTACGCTCGGGCTTTCTTT,11,-,TRBJ1-1,TRBV6-5,-
CASSRGSLNQPQHF,TGCGCCAGCAGTAGGGGCAGTTTAAATCAGCCCCAGCATTTT,14,-,TRBJ1-5,TRBV10-2,few
CAGRQGWSGELFF,TGTGCCGGCAGACAGGGTTGGTCCGGGGAGCTGTTTTTT,13,TRBD1,TRBJ2-2,TRBV2,-